Shown below are 9 T cell receptor beta chains from a single sample sequenced in a study of cytomegalovirus exposure and HLA in healthy donors. Profiling relied on immunoSEQ multiplex PCR, and the TCRdb table lists in-frame clones only, not all of them. The sample has 50,000 to 65,000 clones, roughly nine tenths seen once; the top ten hold 7.5% to 9.5%. Sequenced: PBMCs. The receptors here all came from a woman younger than 35 in good health and CMV-seropositive.

This chain links TRBV30 with TRBJ1-5, with 9 bases aligning to TRBD1. The CDR3 runs to 13 residues. V shed 4 bases, J shed 5 bases, and the junction held 3 bases outside the gene matches. Germline-derived CDR1 and CDR2 are GTSNPN and SVGIG (reference sequence). The CDR3 sequence: CAWNRDRDQPQHF. CDR3 coding DNA: TGTGCCTGGAACAGGGACAGGGATCAGCCCCAGCATTTT. The full variable domain, with the rest looked up from reference TRBV30 and TRBJ1-5, is SQTIHQWPATLVQPVGSPLSLECTVEGTSNPNLYWYRQAAGRGLQLLFYSVGIGQISSEVPQNLSASRPQDRQFILSSKKLLLSDSGFYLCAWNRDRDQPQHFGDGTRLSIL.

This clone was recorded only once. V gene TRBV5-1 combines with J gene TRBJ2-2; unclear D gene. V was clipped by 4 bases and J by 0 bases, with 10 bases between them. The CDR3 runs 15 residues. The germline V gene encodes CDR1 SGHRS and CDR2 YFSETQ. The CDR3 DNA reads as TGCGCCAGCAGCACCGGGTCTACGAACACCGGGGAGCTGTTTTTT. Translating gives CASSTGSTNTGELFF.

The CDR3 here is CASSGGEGAAKNIQYF. As DNA, the CDR3 is TGTGCCAGCAGTGGAGGCGAGGGGGCGGCCAAAAACATTCAGTACTTC. The genes are TRBV2 and TRBJ2-4; 7 nucleotides line up with TRBD1. CDR1 SNHLY and CDR2 FYNNEI come from the germline V gene. V lost 4 bases and J lost 1; bases outside the gene matches: 7. The CDR3 is made up of 16 amino acids. Looking up the rest from reference TRBV2 and TRBJ2-4 gives the full variable domain: EPEVTQTPSHQVTQMGQEVILRCVPISNHLYFYWYRQILGQKVEFLVSFYNNEISEKSEIFDDQFSVERPDGSNFTLKIRSTKLEDSAMYFCASSGGEGAAKNIQYFGAGTRLSVL.

The chain combines TRBV18 with TRBJ2-2; 9 bases are a match to TRBD1. This CDR3 is 17 amino acids long. Trimming took 5 bases from V and 5 from J; bases not matched to a gene: 12. Germline lookup yields CDR1 KGHSH and CDR2 LQKENI. CDR3 in amino acids: CASSAYPGTGSTGELFF. The DNA for the CDR3 is TGTGCCAGCTCAGCATATCCCGGGACAGGGAGTACCGGGGAGCTGTTTTTT.

The chain combines TRBV5-1 with TRBJ1-4; TRBD1 aligns across 7 bases. V lost 4 bases, J lost 5 bases, and 11 bases stayed unmatched. The CDR3 length is 16 residues. Looked up from germline, CDR1 is SGHRS and CDR2 is YFSETQ. The CDR3: CASSRGDSSDNEKLFF. CDR3 bases: TGCGCCAGCAGCAGGGGGGACAGCTCAGACAATGAAAAACTGTTTTTT. Looking up the rest from reference TRBV5-1 and TRBJ1-4 gives the full variable domain: KAGVTQTPRYLIKTRGQQVTLSCSPISGHRSVSWYQQTPGQGLQFLFEYFSETQRNKGNFPGRFSGRQFSNSRSEMNVSTLELGDSALYLCASSRGDSSDNEKLFFGSGTQLSVL.

The rearrangement uses TRBV19 and TRBJ1-1; TRBD1 might be the D (5 bases). This CDR3 region has 13 residues. Looked up from germline, CDR1 is LNHDA and CDR2 is SQIVND (reference sequence). V was clipped by 6 bases and J by 13 bases, with 21 bases between them. In nucleotides, the CDR3 is TGTGCCAGTAGGCTCGGGGGGGGGAGAACTAATTTCTTT. It yields the protein CASRLGGGRTNFF.

The chain carries TRBV6-5 and TRBJ1-2; 7 bases map to TRBD1. Germline CDR1 MNHEY, CDR2 SVGAGI. The CDR3 covers 14 residues. The V gene end was trimmed by 7 bases and the J gene end by 4 bases; junction bases not matched to a gene: 9. The CDR3 sequence is CASKTWDSGYGYTF. In DNA form, the CDR3 reads TGTGCCAGCAAGACTTGGGACAGCGGCTATGGCTACACCTTC.

This chain links TRBV2 with TRBJ1-2; TRBD1 is a possible D gene (5 bases). The CDR3 runs 14 residues. Deletions cut 6 bases from V and 0 bases from J, with 11 bases between. In germline, CDR1 is SNHLY, CDR2 FYNNEI. The CDR3 nucleotides are TGTGCCAGCAGCTGGACATATCCTAACTATGGCTACACCTTC. Its protein product is CASSWTYPNYGYTF.

V gene TRBV27 combines with J gene TRBJ2-7; D is perhaps TRBD1 (6 bases). V lost 5 bases and J 3 bases, leaving 17 bases between the germline ends. Germline lookup yields CDR1 MNHEY and CDR2 SMNVEV (reference sequence). The CDR3 runs to 15 residues. CDR3 in amino acids: CASSTSGAQNYEQYF. The CDR3 nucleotides are TGTGCCAGCAGTACCTCAGGGGCCCAAAACTACGAGCAGTACTTC.